This T cell receptor (beta chain) is from a study of regulatory T cells. Looked up from germline, CDR1 is SEHNR and CDR2 is FQNEAQ (reference sequence). The CDR3 has 12 amino acids. V was pared by 1 base and J by 8 bases, with 8 bases between. Study-level findings and limits: In CD3G-deficient patients, conventional CD4+ T cells were enriched for hydrophobic CDR3 residues at positions 6 and 7.

A single count supports this clone. Its target is not known. All CD3G-deficient patients showed autoimmunity, more severe in two. Patients, 2 to 39 years old, had expanded memory T-cell proportions. CD4+ cells were sorted into CD25-high CD127-low regulatory cells and CD25-low CD127-high conventional cells. The PCR used 52 TRBV and 13 TRBJ primers. Repertoires were generated with immunoSEQ multiplex PCR, while TCRdb's copy carries only in-frame clones and drops some. The repertoire holds some 31,000 clones, with roughly 92% as singletons. Sequenced input: conventional CD4+ T cells sorted from blood. The chain carries TRBV7-9 and TRBJ1-1; a weak D match, TRBD1 (5 bases). This sequence was found in a child between 2 and 9 years old with CD3G deficiency. The chain's CDR3 is CASSLGQMEAFF. In nucleotides, the CDR3 is TGTGCCAGCAGCTTAGGACAGATGGAAGCTTTCTTT.